The 18 T cell receptor beta chains below all came from one sample that was sequenced in a study of metastatic and nonmetastatic thyroid tumors. Every patient was untreated before thyroid surgery. TCRdb re-processed the PCR reads through MiXCR. The sample has fewer than 35,000 clones; just under 30% are singletons. Material for sequencing was blood. These TCRs come from a female donor with papillary thyroid cancer or a benign thyroid nodule (not recorded which). Some clones in this sample may be carry-over from other donors' samples.

V usage is TRBV6-1 and J usage is TRBJ1-1, with TRBD1 matching over 10 bases. V lost 5 bases to trimming and J lost 8 bases; unmatched junction nucleotides: 11. The CDR3 length is 15 residues. In germline, CDR1 is MNHNS, CDR2 SASEGT. The CDR3: CASSPTGTGELEAFF. The CDR3 region has the DNA TGTGCCAGCAGTCCGACCGGGACAGGGGAGTTGGAAGCTTTCTTT.

This clone was seen a few times. At one boundary the junction diverges from the germline segment, which might be a read error. The CDR3 reads CASRLGVAGSPLHF. DNA of the CDR3: TGTGCCAGCAGATTAGGGGTGGCCGGTTCACCCCTCCACTTT. The chain uses TRBV11-2 and TRBJ1-6, with TRBD1 as a possible D gene (5 bases). Germline-derived CDR1 and CDR2 are SGHAT and FQNNGV. This CDR3 has 14 amino acids.

The V and J genes are TRBV6-2 or TRBV6-3 and TRBJ1-2; no clear D gene. The germline V gene encodes CDR1 MNHEY and CDR2 SVGEGT. Deletions cut 5 bases from V and 0 bases from J, with 7 bases between. This CDR3 is built from 13 residues. The CDR3 region has the DNA TGTGCCAGCAGTAGCAGTGCTAACTATGGCTACACCTTC. It yields the protein CASSSSANYGYTF.

This clone was detected a few times. The chain recombines TRBV2 with TRBJ2-7; 7 bases line up with TRBD1. The V gene's germline CDR1 is SNHLY and CDR2 FYNNEI. This CDR3 region has 14 residues. Trimming removed 4 bases from V and 0 bases from J; junction bases left unmatched: 3. CDR3 DNA sequence: TGTGCCAGCAGTGGACAGGGTAGCTCCTACGAGCAGTACTTC. Its translation is CASSGQGSSYEQYF.

The chain links TRBV7-2 to TRBJ2-7, with D perhaps TRBD2 (6 bases). The V end lost 0 bases, the J end lost 4 bases, and 13 bases lay between the germline ends. Germline V gives CDR1 SGHTA, CDR2 FQGNSA. The CDR3 runs to 15 residues. The CDR3 coding sequence is TGTGCCAGCAGCTTAGCCCCTCGGGAGTATTACGAGCAGTACTTC. This codes for CASSLAPREYYEQYF.

V and J are TRBV6-1 and TRBJ2-3; weak D call: TRBD1 (5 bases). V was pared by 8 bases and J by 1 base, with 16 bases between. The CDR3 runs 15 residues. Germline CDR1 MNHNS, CDR2 SASEGT. The CDR3 sequence is CASQIQGTGTDTQYF. The CDR3 nucleotides are TGTGCCAGCCAAATCCAGGGTACTGGCACAGATACGCAGTATTTT.

This sequence joins TRBV6-1 and TRBJ2-7, with 8 positions matching TRBD1. This CDR3 is 16 amino acids long. V lost 6 bases and J lost 2; bases outside the gene matches: 12. CDR1 and CDR2 (germline): MNHNS, SASEGT. The CDR3 sequence is CASSRDRTPKPYEQYF. The CDR3, as DNA: TGTGCCAGCAGCAGGGACAGGACACCAAAGCCCTACGAGCAGTACTTC.

This clone turned up a few times. The chain carries TRBV5-1 and TRBJ2-7, with TRBD2 matching 11 bases. With 3 bases clipped from V and 3 bases from J, the junction kept 5 bases outside the gene matches. CDR3 length: 15 residues. The germline V gene encodes CDR1 SGHRS and CDR2 YFSETQ. CDR3 nucleotides: TGCGCCAGCAGCTCACTAGCGGGAGTGGACTACGAGCAGTACTTC. Translation gives CASSSLAGVDYEQYF.

This clone was counted many times. A much larger clone differs from this one at a single base, so this may be a read error. The same CDR3 is also encoded by other DNA sequences in this sample. The chain uses TRBV7-6 and TRBJ2-1; 10 nucleotides agree with TRBD2. Trimming cost V 4 bases and J 8 bases; bases outside gene matches: 11. The CDR3 extends over 16 amino acids. Germline CDR1 is SGHVS and CDR2 is FNYEAQ. The CDR3 coding sequence is TGTGCCAGCAGCTCAGGACCTAGCGGGAGTTCTGATGAGCAGTTCTTC. Encoded protein: CASSSGPSGSSDEQFF.

This clone has a count of ten or more. The chain combines TRBV20-1 with TRBJ1-4; D is uncertain. The CDR3 is 12 residues long. CDR1 and CDR2 (germline): DFQATT, SNEGSKA (reference sequence). The CDR3 nucleotides are TGCGGCGTAGGGTCCGTGAATGAAAAACTGTTTTTT. Its protein product is CGVGSVNEKLFF.

There are a few counts of this clone. Here the CDR3 reads CASPTEAFF. The CDR3 DNA reads TGTGCCAGCCCGACTGAAGCTTTCTTT. The gene calls are TRBV18 and TRBJ1-1; no reliable D call. The CDR3 is 9 amino acids. The V end was cut by 8 bases, the J end by 5 bases, with 3 bases between. Germline CDR1 KGHSH, CDR2 LQKENI.

This clone was found a few times. The junction does not match germline at one end; this may be a read error. The chain has TRBV6-2 or TRBV6-3 and TRBJ2-1, with a tentative D call TRBD1 (5 bases). The CDR3 covers 13 residues. The germline V gene encodes CDR1 MNHEY and CDR2 SVGEGT. CDR3 DNA: TGTGCCAGCAGTTCAGGGCCTTACAATGAGCAGTTCTTT. This translates into CASSSGPYNEQFF.

This rearrangement joins TRBV7-8 to TRBJ2-2; 14 positions agree with TRBD2. CDR3 length: 15 amino acids. The germline V gene has CDR1 SGHVS and CDR2 FQNEAQ. Trimming removed 10 bases from V and 5 bases from J; junction bases left unmatched: 6. CDR3 in amino acids: CATQGTSGSTGELFF. The CDR3 bases are TGTGCCACTCAGGGGACTAGCGGGAGTACCGGGGAGCTGTTTTTT.

There are many counts of this clone. The rearrangement joins TRBV3-1 to TRBJ2-3; 7 nucleotides agree with TRBD2. This CDR3 comprises 12 residues. The germline gives CDR1 LGHDT, CDR2 YNNKEL (reference sequence). The CDR3 DNA is TGTGCTAGTTCTTCTAGCGGAGATACGCAGTATTTT. It yields the protein CASSSSGDTQYF.

The rearrangement links TRBV11-1 to TRBJ2-7; D unclear. Looked up from germline, CDR1 is SGHAT and CDR2 is FQDESV (reference sequence). The CDR3 consists of 15 residues. With 1 base removed from V and 1 base from J, the gap between germline ends came to 11 bases. The CDR3 DNA sequence: TGTGCCAGCAGCTTAGTAGTATGGCAGTCCTACGAGCAGTACTTC. It is translated as CASSLVVWQSYEQYF.

The CDR3, as DNA: TGCAGTGCTTCGACAGGGGTTCGGTATGAAGCTTTCTTT. Residues: CSASTGVRYEAFF. V usage is TRBV20-1 and J usage is TRBJ1-1; 8 bases fit TRBD1. CDR3 length: 13 amino acids. Germline CDR1 DFQATT, CDR2 SNEGSKA (reference sequence). V trimming: 5 bases; J trimming: 7 bases; junction bases outside the gene matches: 9.

This clone was found many times. V gene TRBV7-2 combines with J gene TRBJ2-2; 12 bases map to TRBD2. J was trimmed by 7 bases and V by 7 bases; bases with no gene match: 4. Germline V gene sequence: CDR1 SGHTA, CDR2 FQGNSA. The CDR3 spans 14 residues. This CDR3 is CASTRLAGVGELFF. The CDR3 nucleotides are TGTGCCAGCACCAGACTAGCGGGAGTCGGGGAGCTGTTTTTT.

This clone is medium-sized within its sample. The chain combines TRBV6-2 or TRBV6-3 with TRBJ1-2; D is uncertain. CDR1 and CDR2 from the germline V gene are MNHEY and SVGEGT. CDR3 length equals 13 residues. The V end lost 0 bases, the J end lost 5 bases, and 7 bases lay between the germline ends. This chain's CDR3 is CASSYSMRYGYTF. CDR3 sequence (DNA): TGTGCCAGCAGTTACTCGATGAGATATGGCTACACCTTC.